The clone carrying this TCR beta chain has more than one count but fewer than ten. Its matching antigen is unknown. The CDR3 contains 15 residues. CDR1 and CDR2 (germline): SEHNR, FQNEAQ (reference sequence). V lost 5 bases to trimming and J lost 3 bases, with 16 bases between them. The sample is drawn from a study of T-cell reconstitution after alpha-beta-depleted transplantation in children. Unique molecular identifiers were incorporated when the TCRbeta library was constructed. TCRdb ran MiXCR on the PCR reads and lists one entry per CDR3 protein. Of a few hundred thousand distinct CDR3 sequences listed, 13% were seen once; the top ten hold around 2%. Regarding the study as a whole: Where alpha-beta T cells came from about two months after transplant was reportedly several hundred expanded graft clones. It was newly produced T cells that mostly accounted for T-cell counts and diversity one year after transplant. There were some patients whose high TCRbeta diversity at day 60 came from surviving recipient T cells and thymic progenitors.

The input for sequencing was PBMCs, mostly from graft donor cells, taken 360 days after TCRalphabeta/CD19-depleted stem cell transplant. The clonotype comes from a male patient between 5 and 17 years old who had a stem cell transplant for acute myeloid leukemia, so the T cells may come from the graft donor. This sequence joins TRBV7-9 and TRBJ2-5, with D hard to call. Here the CDR3 DNA reads TGTGCCAGCAGCCTAGGAACGGGTCCGAAAGAGACCCAGTACTTC. Protein product: CASSLGTGPKETQYF.